This T cell receptor (beta chain) was identified during a study of T-cell reconstitution after alpha-beta-depleted transplantation in children. With regard to this clonotype: Its antigen is not known.

Findings and limits, study-wide: Approximately two months post-transplant, alpha-beta T cells reportedly originated from several hundred expanded graft clones. T cells produced anew were the main source of T-cell counts and diversity one year after transplant.

This CDR3 region has 16 residues. In germline, CDR1 is SGHVS, CDR2 FQNEAQ. Trimming pared 5 bases from V and 0 bases from J, leaving 15 bases between. Preparing the TCRbeta library involved the use of unique molecular identifiers. One entry per CDR3 protein results from TCRdb running MiXCR on the PCR reads. The sample comprises 300,000 or so distinct CDR3 sequences, over 20% of which are singletons, and approximately 11% rests with the top ten. This specimen consisted of PBMCs, mostly from graft donor cells, obtained 180 days after TCRalphabeta/CD19-depleted stem cell transplant. The rearrangement links TRBV7-8 to TRBJ2-3; D might be TRBD1 or TRBD2, each matching 5 bases. The source of this sequence is a male patient aged 10-17 years who had a stem cell transplant for acute lymphoblastic leukemia, so the T cells may come from the graft donor. In DNA, the CDR3 is TGTGCCAGCAGCCCCGACAGACTACCCAGCACAGATACGCAGTATTTT. Protein: CASSPDRLPSTDTQYF.